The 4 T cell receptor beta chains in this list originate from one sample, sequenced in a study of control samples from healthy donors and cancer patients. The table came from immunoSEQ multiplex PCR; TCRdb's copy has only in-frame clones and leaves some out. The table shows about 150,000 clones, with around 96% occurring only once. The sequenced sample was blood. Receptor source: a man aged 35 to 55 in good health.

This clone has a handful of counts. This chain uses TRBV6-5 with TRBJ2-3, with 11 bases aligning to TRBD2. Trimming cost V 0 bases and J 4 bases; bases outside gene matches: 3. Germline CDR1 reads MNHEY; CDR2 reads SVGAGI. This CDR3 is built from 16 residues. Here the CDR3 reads CASSYSGTSGSDTQYF. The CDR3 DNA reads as TGTGCCAGCAGTTACTCGGGGACTAGCGGTTCAGATACGCAGTATTTT.

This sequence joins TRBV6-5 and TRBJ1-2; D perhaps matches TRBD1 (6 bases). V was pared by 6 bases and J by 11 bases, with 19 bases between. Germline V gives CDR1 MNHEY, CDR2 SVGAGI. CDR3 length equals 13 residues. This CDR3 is CASREGGARGYTF. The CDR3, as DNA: TGTGCCAGCAGAGAGGGGGGGGCTAGAGGATACACCTTC.

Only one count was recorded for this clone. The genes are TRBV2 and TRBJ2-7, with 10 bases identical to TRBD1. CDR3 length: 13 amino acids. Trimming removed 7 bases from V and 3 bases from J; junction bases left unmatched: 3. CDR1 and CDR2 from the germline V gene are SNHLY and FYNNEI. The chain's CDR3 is CASIGTGVYEQYF. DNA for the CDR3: TGTGCCAGCATAGGGACAGGGGTCTACGAGCAGTACTTC.

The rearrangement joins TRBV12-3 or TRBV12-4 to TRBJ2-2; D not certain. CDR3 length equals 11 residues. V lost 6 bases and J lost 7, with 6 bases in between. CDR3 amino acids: CASRVNGELFF. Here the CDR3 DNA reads TGTGCCAGCAGAGTAAACGGGGAGCTGTTTTTT.